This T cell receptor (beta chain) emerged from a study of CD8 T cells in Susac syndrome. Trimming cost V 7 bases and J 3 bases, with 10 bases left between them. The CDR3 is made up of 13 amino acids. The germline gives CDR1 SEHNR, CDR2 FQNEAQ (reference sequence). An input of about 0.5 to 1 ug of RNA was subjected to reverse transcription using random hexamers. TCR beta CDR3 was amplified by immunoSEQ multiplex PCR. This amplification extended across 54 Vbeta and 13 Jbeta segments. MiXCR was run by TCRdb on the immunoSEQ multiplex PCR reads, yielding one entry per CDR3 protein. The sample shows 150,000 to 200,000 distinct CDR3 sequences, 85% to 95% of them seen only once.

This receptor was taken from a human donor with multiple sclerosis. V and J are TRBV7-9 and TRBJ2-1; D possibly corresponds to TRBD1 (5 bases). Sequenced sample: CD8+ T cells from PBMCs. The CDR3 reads CASITDSYNEQFF. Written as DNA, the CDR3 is TGTGCCAGCATTACCGACAGCTACAATGAGCAGTTCTTC.